These 3 T cell receptor beta chains were sequenced from one sample in a study of cytomegalovirus exposure and HLA in healthy donors. PCR amplification relied on 60 Vbeta primers (plus 13 Jbeta primers). Measured with immunoSEQ multiplex PCR; TCRdb has only the in-frame clones, and not every one. The table has 100,000 to 150,000 clones, 77% seen once; the top ten hold about 13%. The source material was PBMCs. The origin of the receptors is a middle-aged woman in good health and CMV-seropositive.

The rearrangement links TRBV2 to TRBJ1-4; 10 positions match TRBD1. The CDR3 loop spans 15 amino acids. CDR1 and CDR2 (germline): SNHLY, FYNNEI. Germline trimming cut 4 bases from V and 4 bases from J; bases unmatched to any gene: 3. CDR3 region: CASSGGDRGNEKLFF. DNA of the CDR3: TGTGCCAGCAGTGGGGGGGACAGGGGTAATGAAAAACTGTTTTTT.

The chain joins TRBV7-2 to TRBJ1-3, with D possibly matching TRBD1 (6 bases). Germline CDR1 reads SGHTA; CDR2 reads FQGNSA. The CDR3 has 16 residues. The germline V and J ends were trimmed by 3 bases and 0 bases, with 12 bases remaining between them. For the CDR3, the DNA is TGTGCCAGCAGCTTCGTGGGGGGGCTCTCTGGAAACACCATATATTTT. Protein product: CASSFVGGLSGNTIYF.

This clone was seen a single time. The chain employs TRBV2 and TRBJ2-1; D remains ambiguous. Germline V CDR1 and CDR2: SNHLY, FYNNEI. This CDR3 is 13 amino acids long. The ends were cut back, 7 bases at V and 10 bases at J, with 17 bases in the middle. DNA for the CDR3: TGTGCCAGCAATTTTTCCCCTGCCGGGGAGCAGTTCTTC. It specifies CASNFSPAGEQFF.